This T cell receptor beta chain appears in the sequencing data of a study of T-cell memory formation after mild COVID-19. TCRalpha and TCRbeta libraries used 5'RACE with constant-segment primers and UMIs. From the 5' RACE reads, TCRdb called clonotypes with MiXCR, one entry per CDR3 protein. Of 110,000 to 150,000 distinct CDR3 sequences listed, under 30% are singletons. There are 14 residues in the CDR3. In germline, CDR1 is SGDLS, CDR2 YYNGEE. With 3 bases removed from V and 1 base from J, the gap between germline ends came to 10 bases. Worth noting for this clonotype: Its antigen is unidentified.

The study's findings and limits: Shrinking CD4+ clones resided mostly in CM and EM, and CD8+ ones in EMRA.

This clonotype was obtained from an adult woman who had mild COVID-19 (a few samples of this study predate the infection). Cell type and time point are not known. Sample: PBMCs or a T cell subset sorted from them (not recorded which). The chain employs TRBV9 and TRBJ1-1, with no clear D. The CDR3 nucleotides are TGTGCCAGCAGCGACCATGTCCAGAACACTGAAGCTTTCTTT. Translation gives CASSDHVQNTEAFF.